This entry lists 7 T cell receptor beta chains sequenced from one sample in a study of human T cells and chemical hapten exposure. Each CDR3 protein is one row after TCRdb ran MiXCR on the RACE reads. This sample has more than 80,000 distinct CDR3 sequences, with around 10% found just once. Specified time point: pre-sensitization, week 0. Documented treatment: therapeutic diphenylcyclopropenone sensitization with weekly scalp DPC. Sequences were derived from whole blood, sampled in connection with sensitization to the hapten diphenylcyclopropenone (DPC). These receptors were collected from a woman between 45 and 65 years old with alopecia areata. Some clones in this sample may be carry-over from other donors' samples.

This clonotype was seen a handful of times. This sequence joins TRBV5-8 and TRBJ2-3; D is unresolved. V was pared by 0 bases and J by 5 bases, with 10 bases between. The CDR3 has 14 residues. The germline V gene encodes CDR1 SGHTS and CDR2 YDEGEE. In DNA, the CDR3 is TGTGCCAGCAGCTTGGGAAGGGAAGGAGATACGCAGTATTTT. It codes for CASSLGREGDTQYF.

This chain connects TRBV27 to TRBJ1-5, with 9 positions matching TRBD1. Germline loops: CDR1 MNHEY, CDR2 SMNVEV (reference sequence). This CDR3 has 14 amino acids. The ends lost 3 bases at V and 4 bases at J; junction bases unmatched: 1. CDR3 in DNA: TGTGCCAGCAGTTTCGACAGGGGGAATCAGCCCCAGCATTTT. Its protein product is CASSFDRGNQPQHF.

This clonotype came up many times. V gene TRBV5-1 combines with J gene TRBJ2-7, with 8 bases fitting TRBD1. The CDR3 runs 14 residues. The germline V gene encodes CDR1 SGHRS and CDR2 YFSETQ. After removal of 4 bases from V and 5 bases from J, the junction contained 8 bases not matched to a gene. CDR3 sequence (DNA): TGCGCCAGCAGCCCTGACAGGGGTAACAACGAGCAGTACTTC. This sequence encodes CASSPDRGNNEQYF.

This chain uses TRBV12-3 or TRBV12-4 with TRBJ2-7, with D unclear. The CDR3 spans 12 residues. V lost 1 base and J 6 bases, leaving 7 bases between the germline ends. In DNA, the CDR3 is TGTGCCAGCAGTTTAGGGACCCCCGAGCAGTACTTC. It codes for CASSLGTPEQYF.

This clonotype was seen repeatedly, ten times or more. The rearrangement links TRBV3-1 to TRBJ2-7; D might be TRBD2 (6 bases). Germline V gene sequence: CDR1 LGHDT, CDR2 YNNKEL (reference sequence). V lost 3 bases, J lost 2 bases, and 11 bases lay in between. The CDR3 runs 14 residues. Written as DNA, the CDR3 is TGTGCCAGCAGCCACCCGGGACTGACCTACGAGCAGTACTTC. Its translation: CASSHPGLTYEQYF.

The CDR3, as DNA: TGTGCCACCAGTGATTCATTGATGGGCTATGAGCAGTTCTTC. It is translated as CATSDSLMGYEQFF. The chain joins TRBV24-1 to TRBJ2-1; D remains unclear. This CDR3 spans 14 amino acids. Trimming took off 2 bases at V and 8 bases at J, with 12 bases between the two ends. Looked up from germline, CDR1 is KGHDR and CDR2 is SFDVKD.

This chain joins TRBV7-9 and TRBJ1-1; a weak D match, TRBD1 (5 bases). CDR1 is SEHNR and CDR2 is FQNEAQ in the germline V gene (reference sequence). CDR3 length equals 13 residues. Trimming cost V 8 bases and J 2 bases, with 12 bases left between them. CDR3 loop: CASGTGRNTEAFF. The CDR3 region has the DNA TGTGCCAGCGGGACTGGGCGAAACACTGAAGCTTTCTTT. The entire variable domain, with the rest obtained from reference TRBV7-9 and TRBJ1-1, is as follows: DTGVSQNPRHKITKRGQNVTFRCDPISEHNRLYWYRQTLGQGPEFLTYFQNEAQLEKSRLLSDRFSAERPKGSFSTLEIQRTEQGDSAMYLCASGTGRNTEAFFGQGTRLTVV.